This TCR beta chain was obtained from a study of shared T cell receptors in the human thymus. This table comes from immunoSEQ multiplex PCR, and its TCRdb copy is limited to in-frame clones, with some not included. The sample carries about 730,000 clones, over 75% recorded once. The length of the CDR3 is 14 residues. V was shortened by 1 base and J by 4 bases, with 10 bases between the two germline ends. Germline V gives CDR1 LGHNA, CDR2 YSLEER. These data also formed part of another study, on human thymus T cells.

V usage is TRBV4-3 and J usage is TRBJ1-1; D not certain. The receptor comes from a girl in the first two years of life with a congenital heart defect. Input material: thymocytes. CDR3 bases: TGCGCCAGCAGCCAAGTCCGGGGTAGCACTGAAGCTTTCTTT. It yields the protein CASSQVRGSTEAFF.